This T cell receptor beta chain was recorded in a study of T cells in Graves' hyperthyroidism and ophthalmopathy. Germline V CDR1 and CDR2: SGDLS, YYNGEE. CDR3 size: 17 residues. The V and J ends lost 3 bases and 2 bases, in that order; junction bases with no gene match: 9. Calling Graves' hyperthyroidism stable meant ophthalmopathy did not progress within 18 months. The PBMCs were sourced from fresh peripheral blood (less than 11 ml). It was RNA transcripts that yielded the amplified TCR beta CDR3 regions. In the first-round RT-PCR of the TCR CDR3, the HTBI primer set was used. One entry per CDR3 protein, called by TCRdb with MiXCR from the multiplex PCR reads. The repertoire holds around 420,000 distinct CDR3 sequences, around 16% seen once, with just under 8% in the top ten.

This clonotype was obtained from a woman under 30 with Graves' hyperthyroidism. The specimen sequenced was blood. J is TRBJ2-5 and V is TRBV9; 11 positions match TRBD2. CDR3 loop: CASSANPGLADQETQYF. CDR3 nucleotide sequence: TGTGCCAGCAGCGCGAATCCGGGACTAGCGGATCAAGAGACCCAGTACTTC.